Reported below is one T cell receptor beta chain. TCRdb ran MiXCR on the 5' RACE reads and lists one entry per CDR3 protein. The sample has over 50,000 distinct CDR3 sequences; over 20% are singletons. This CDR3 has 15 residues. CDR1 is ENHRY and CDR2 is SYGVKD in the germline V gene. Trimming pared 2 bases from V and 10 bases from J, leaving 17 bases between. The sequence was obtained from a female donor with breast cancer. The source material was tumor-infiltrating naive CD4+ T cells sorted from the breast tumor. The sample's subset: naive CD4+ T cells, CD4+CD45RA+CD25-. The chain joins TRBV10-3 to TRBJ1-4; D remains ambiguous. The CDR3 sequence: CAISEVGRGEGKLFF. DNA for the CDR3: TGTGCCATCAGTGAGGTGGGCCGCGGTGAGGGAAAACTGTTTTTT.